The 18 T cell receptor beta chains below all came from one sample that was sequenced in a study of T cell repertoires in cytomegalovirus infection. TCRdb independently ran MiXCR on the reads; one entry per CDR3 protein. Altogether more than 250,000 distinct CDR3 sequences are present, roughly 25% being singletons, with the ten largest covering roughly 14%. Antigens of these TCRs are unknown. This material consisted of cultured PBMCs, taken from culture after CMV antigen stimulation. The receptors stem from a human donor in good health (CMV status not recorded). Some clones in this sample may be carry-over from other donors' samples.

In this sample, this clonotype turned up many times. V and J are TRBV19 and TRBJ2-2; the match to TRBD2 covers 9 bases. Trimming cost V 7 bases and J 4 bases; bases outside gene matches: 7. Germline V gives CDR1 LNHDA, CDR2 SQIVND (reference sequence). The CDR3 extends over 15 amino acids. The DNA of the CDR3 is TGTGCCAGTACTCTTAGCGGGAGTCTCACCGGGGAGCTGTTTTTT. Encoded protein: CASTLSGSLTGELFF. The full variable domain, in which reference TRBV19 and TRBJ2-2 provide the parts outside the CDR3, is DGGITQSPKYLFRKEGQNVTLSCEQNLNHDAMYWYRQDPGQGLRLIYYSQIVNDFQKGDIAEGYSVSREKKESFPLTVTSAQKNPTAFYLCASTLSGSLTGELFFGEGSRLTVL.

This clonotype appeared many times. The chain links TRBV10-3 to TRBJ2-2, with 12 bases identical to TRBD2. Germline values: CDR1 ENHRY, CDR2 SYGVKD. The CDR3 extends over 15 amino acids. The V segment lost 5 bases and the J segment 7 bases; nucleotides outside the gene matches: 5. The CDR3: CAISRGLAGDGELFF. CDR3 DNA sequence: TGTGCCATCAGTCGGGGACTAGCGGGTGACGGGGAGCTGTTTTTT.

This clonotype was recorded many times. The rearrangement uses TRBV12-3 or TRBV12-4 and TRBJ1-1, with TRBD1 identical over 8 bases. Trimming removed 6 bases from V and 7 bases from J; junction bases left unmatched: 4. The CDR3 extends over 12 amino acids. CDR3 bases: TGTGCCAGCAGCCCTGACAGGGGTGAAGCTTTCTTT. Translation gives CASSPDRGEAFF.

This clonotype has at least ten counts. The chain is built from TRBV7-6 and TRBJ2-5; the match to TRBD2 covers 10 bases. Germline CDR1 is SGHVS and CDR2 is FNYEAQ. CDR3 length: 17 amino acids. Germline trimming cut 2 bases from V and 5 bases from J; bases unmatched to any gene: 11. The CDR3: CASSLYKREGLGETQYF. CDR3 sequence (DNA): TGTGCCAGCAGCTTATACAAGCGGGAGGGCCTGGGCGAGACCCAGTACTTC.

This clonotype occurred a few times. The gene calls are TRBV18 and TRBJ1-4; D is undetermined. V was trimmed by 6 bases and J by 0 bases, leaving 8 bases between them. The V gene's germline CDR1 is KGHSH and CDR2 LQKENI. CDR3 length: 14 residues. CDR3 coding DNA: TGTGCCAGCTCGCCAGTGGCAACTAATGAAAAACTGTTTTTT. Amino acids: CASSPVATNEKLFF.

V usage is TRBV6-2 or TRBV6-3 and J usage is TRBJ2-3, with TRBD2 matching over 7 bases. V was pared by 6 bases and J by 3 bases, with 6 bases of the junction left unmatched. This CDR3 has 14 amino acids. Germline V lookup: CDR1 MNHEY, CDR2 SVGEGT. The CDR3 protein is CASSPRGSTDTQYF. The CDR3 DNA is TGTGCCAGCAGCCCGCGCGGGAGTACAGATACGCAGTATTTT.

The chain couples TRBV9 to TRBJ2-1, with 8 bases aligning to TRBD2. The CDR3 spans 17 residues. The germline V gene encodes CDR1 SGDLS and CDR2 YYNGEE. Trimming cost V 4 bases and J 1 base; bases outside gene matches: 10. CDR3 DNA sequence: TGTGCCAGCAGCCAAGGGATAGCGGGAAGATCCTACAATGAGCAGTTCTTC. Amino acids: CASSQGIAGRSYNEQFF.

The table lists this clonotype with a few counts. The rearrangement joins TRBV11-2 to TRBJ1-1, with D possibly being TRBD1 (5 bases). CDR1 and CDR2 (germline): SGHAT, FQNNGV. CDR3 length equals 15 residues. Trimming stripped 5 bases from V and 5 bases from J, with 18 bases between. The CDR3 protein is CASSRLGGGRTEAFF. CDR3 sequence (DNA): TGTGCCAGCAGCCGCCTCGGTGGGGGGAGGACTGAAGCTTTCTTT.

This clonotype was observed a few times. The genes are TRBV28 and TRBJ1-5, with a possible D match to TRBD1 (5 bases). Per germline, CDR1 MDHEN and CDR2 SYDVKM. V gave up 7 bases and J gave up 6 bases, with 16 bases separating them. This CDR3 contains 14 residues. As DNA, the CDR3 is TGTGCCAGCATAGTCGGGGGAGCGGGTCAGCCCCAGCATTTT. Translated, it gives CASIVGGAGQPQHF.

The chain carries TRBV19 and TRBJ2-1, with 14 positions matching TRBD2. CDR1 is LNHDA and CDR2 is SQIVND in the germline V gene (reference sequence). This CDR3 has 16 amino acids. Germline trimming cut 6 bases from V and 12 bases from J; bases unmatched to any gene: 13. The CDR3 sequence: CASSRFEGLAGESQFF. CDR3 sequence (DNA): TGTGCCAGTAGCCGCTTCGAGGGACTAGCGGGAGAGTCGCAGTTCTTC.

This clonotype was counted a few times. This chain links TRBV12-5 with TRBJ2-7; TRBD2 matches at 12 bases. Germline-derived CDR1 and CDR2 are LGHNT and FRNRAP. V trimming: 6 bases; J trimming: 4 bases; junction bases outside the gene matches: 7. The CDR3 sequence is 15 residues long. The CDR3 here is CASGTGLAGSYEQYV. Here the CDR3 DNA reads TGTGCTAGTGGGACCGGACTAGCGGGATCATACGAGCAGTACGTC.

This clonotype was observed a handful of times. This chain connects TRBV24-1 to TRBJ2-1; D is uncertain. The CDR3 extends over 11 amino acids. Trimming removed 7 bases at V and 9 bases at J, with 9 bases between. CDR1 is KGHDR, CDR2 SFDVKD, per germline. The CDR3 is CATRLNGEQFF. CDR3 DNA sequence: TGTGCCACCAGACTTAACGGTGAGCAGTTCTTC.

This clonotype was observed many times. This chain connects TRBV7-2 to TRBJ2-5; TRBD2 matches 10 bases. Trimming removed 7 bases from V and 5 bases from J; junction bases left unmatched: 7. The V gene's germline CDR1 is SGHTA and CDR2 FQGNSA. There are 14 residues in the CDR3. This chain's CDR3 is CASTASGSMETQYF. CDR3 bases: TGTGCCAGCACCGCTAGCGGGAGTATGGAGACCCAGTACTTC.

The V and J genes are TRBV9 and TRBJ2-5; a possible D gene is TRBD2 (6 bases). V lost 2 bases and J lost 5, with 10 bases in between. CDR3 size: 13 residues. The V gene's germline CDR1 is SGDLS and CDR2 YYNGEE. CDR3 sequence (DNA): TGTGCCAGCAGCGTCGCAAGCGGGGAGACCCAGTACTTC. Translated: CASSVASGETQYF.

The J gene is TRBJ2-1, the V gene TRBV15, with D maybe TRBD2 (6 bases). Trimming shortened V by 5 bases and J by 4 bases, and 9 bases separated the two germline ends. The CDR3 has 13 residues. The germline V gene has CDR1 LNHNV and CDR2 YYDKDF (reference sequence). CDR3 nucleotide sequence: TGTGCCACCAGCGGGGGGATATACAATGAGCAGTTCTTC. Translation: CATSGGIYNEQFF.

This clonotype has a handful of counts. J is TRBJ1-1 and V is TRBV5-6, with D possibly matching TRBD1 (6 bases). Germline assignment: CDR1 SGHDT and CDR2 YYEEEE. Trimming removed 2 bases from V and 0 bases from J, with 11 bases in between. The CDR3 has 15 residues. The DNA of the CDR3 is TGTGCCAGCAGCTTCCGACAGGTTCTGAACACTGAAGCTTTCTTT. Encoded protein: CASSFRQVLNTEAFF.

The gene calls are TRBV25-1 and TRBJ2-7; 12 bases agree with TRBD1. CDR3 length equals 15 residues. Per the germline V gene, CDR1 is MGHDK and CDR2 is SYGVNS. The junction had 8 bases not matched to a gene; V was cut back by 6 bases and J by 5 bases. The CDR3 DNA sequence: TGTGCCAGCAGCGAGACCGGGACAGGGGGCGACGAGCAGTACTTC. It specifies CASSETGTGGDEQYF.

This clonotype was observed many times. The V call is TRBV28, the J call TRBJ2-7; 8 bases map to TRBD2. The CDR3 covers 16 residues. V was clipped by 4 bases and J by 0 bases; unmatched bases: 8. The germline V gene encodes CDR1 MDHEN and CDR2 SYDVKM. CDR3 nucleotides: TGTGCCAGCAGTTCCCTGACTAGCGTGGCCTCCTACGAGCAGTACTTC. Protein: CASSSLTSVASYEQYF. Full variable domain (rest looked up from reference TRBV28 and TRBJ2-7): DVKVTQSSRYLVKRTGEKVFLECVQDMDHENMFWYRQDPGLGLRLIYFSYDVKMKEKGDIPEGYSVSREKKERFSLILESASTNQTSMYLCASSSLTSVASYEQYFGPGTRLTVT.